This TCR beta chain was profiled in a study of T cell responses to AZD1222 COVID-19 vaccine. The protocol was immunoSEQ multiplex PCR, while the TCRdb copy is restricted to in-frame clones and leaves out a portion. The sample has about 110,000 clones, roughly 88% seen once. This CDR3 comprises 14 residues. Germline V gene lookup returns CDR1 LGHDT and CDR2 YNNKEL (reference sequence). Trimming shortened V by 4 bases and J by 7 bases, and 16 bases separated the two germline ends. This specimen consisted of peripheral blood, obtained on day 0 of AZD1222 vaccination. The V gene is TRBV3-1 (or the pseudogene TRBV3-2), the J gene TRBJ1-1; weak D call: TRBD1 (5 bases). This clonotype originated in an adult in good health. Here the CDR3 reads CASSRKQDDSEAFF. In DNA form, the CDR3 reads TGTGCCAGCAGCCGGAAACAGGACGATAGTGAAGCTTTCTTT.